This T cell receptor (beta chain) was identified during a study of cytomegalovirus exposure and HLA in healthy donors. Findings of the study overall: A subsequent analysis found that TCR clusters from the first cohort also tended to co-occur in the approximately 110 validation repertoires, with 90% to 95% of cluster scores above 0.

With regard to this clone: The antigen is not known.

TCRdb keeps only in-frame clones here, not all; method: immunoSEQ multiplex PCR. The table lists almost 65,000 clones, roughly 89% of them singletons. The V gene's germline CDR1 is PRHDT and CDR2 FYEKMQ (reference sequence). The germline V and J ends were trimmed by 5 bases and 6 bases, with 13 bases remaining between them. The CDR3 covers 14 residues. This TCR came from a woman aged 18-29 years in good health and CMV-seronegative. The sample comprised PBMCs. V gene TRBV13 combines with J gene TRBJ2-2; D remains unclear. This CDR3 is CASSTLRTPGELFF. In DNA, the CDR3 is TGTGCCAGCAGCACCCTACGCACCCCCGGGGAGCTGTTTTTT.